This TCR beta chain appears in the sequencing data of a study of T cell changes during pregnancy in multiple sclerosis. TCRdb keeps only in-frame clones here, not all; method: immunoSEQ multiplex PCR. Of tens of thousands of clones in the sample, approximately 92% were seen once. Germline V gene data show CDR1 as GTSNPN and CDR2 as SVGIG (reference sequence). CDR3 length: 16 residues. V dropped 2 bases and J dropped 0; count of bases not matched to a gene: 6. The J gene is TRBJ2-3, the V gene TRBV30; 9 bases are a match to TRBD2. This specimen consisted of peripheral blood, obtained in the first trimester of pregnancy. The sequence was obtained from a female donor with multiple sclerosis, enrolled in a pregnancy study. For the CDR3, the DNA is TGTGCCTGGAGTCCCAATAGCGGGAGCAGCACAGATACGCAGTATTTT. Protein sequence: CAWSPNSGSSTDTQYF.